This is a list of T cell receptor beta chains from one sample in a study of cytomegalovirus exposure and HLA in healthy donors. Sequenced by immunoSEQ multiplex PCR; TCRdb stores in-frame clones only, minus some. Of under 110,000 clones in the sample, about four fifths were seen once. The sequenced material came from PBMCs. Receptors were obtained from a woman between 35 and 50 years old in good health and CMV-seronegative. Each CDR3 is given with its conserved first and last residue. D genes are given only for firm matches. Expanded clones are given a class, and other clones once, few, many or no size at all.

j_gene | d_gene | v_gene | abundance | CDR3nt | CDR3aa
TRBJ1-1 | NA | TRBV6-4 | NA | TGTGCCAGCAGTGACTGGGGCGGGAAGAACACTGAAGCTTTCTTT | CASSDWGGKNTEAFF
TRBJ2-1 | TRBD2 | TRBV14 | NA | TGTGCCAGCAGCCATGCCCGGACTAGCGGGAGGGGGGTATACAATGAGCAGTTCTTC | CASSHARTSGRGVYNEQFF
TRBJ1-3 | TRBD1 | TRBV28 | NA | TGTGCCAGCAGTTTAGACAGGGTGGCGGGAAACACCATATATTTT | CASSLDRVAGNTIYF
TRBJ2-1 | NA | TRBV2 | NA | TGTGCCAGCAGTGATCAGGGGAGCTCCTACAATGAGCAGTTCTTC | CASSDQGSSYNEQFF
TRBJ2-1 | NA | TRBV6-6 | NA | TGTGCCAGCAATCGCAGGGGCTCCTACAATGAGCAGTTCTTC | CASNRRGSYNEQFF
TRBJ1-1 | NA | TRBV5-1 | NA | TGCGCCAGCAGCTTGGGTTCCGACACTGAAGCTTTCTTT | CASSLGSDTEAFF
TRBJ1-4 | NA | TRBV27 | NA | TGTGCCAGCAGTTTCAAGAGGTATAATGAAAAACTGTTTTTT | CASSFKRYNEKLFF
TRBJ2-3 | TRBD1 | TRBV7-9 | NA | TGTTCCAGCAGCTCGGGACAGGCCACAGATACGCAGTATTTT | CSSSSGQATDTQYF
TRBJ2-3 | NA | TRBV29-1 | few | TGCAGCGTTCAAGGGCGGGGCGCAGATACGCAGTATTTT | CSVQGRGADTQYF
TRBJ2-1 | TRBD2 | TRBV7-8 | NA | TGTGCCAGCAGCTCACTAGCGGGGGGTTACAATGAGCAGTTCTTC | CASSSLAGGYNEQFF
TRBJ2-1 | TRBD2 | TRBV5-1 | once | TGCGCCAGCAGTCACGGACTAGCGGTAACCTACAATGAGCAGTTCTTC | CASSHGLAVTYNEQFF
TRBJ1-2 | NA | TRBV7-9 | NA | TGTGCCAGCAGCTCCGGTCGCGTTCCGGTTGGCTACACCTTC | CASSSGRVPVGYTF
TRBJ2-4 | NA | TRBV25-1 | few | TGTGCCAGAGACTTGGGGGGTCCCAAAAACATTCAGTACTTC | CARDLGGPKNIQYF
TRBJ2-5 | NA | TRBV5-4 | NA | TGTGCCAGCAGCGAGATAGCTTTTGAACGAGAGACCCAGTACTTC | CASSEIAFERETQYF
TRBJ2-4 | TRBD2 | TRBV11-1 | NA | TGTGCCAGCAGCTACTATAGCGGGGGGGCCCCCAAAAACATTCAGTACTTC | CASSYYSGGAPKNIQYF
TRBJ1-6 | NA | TRBV12-5 | NA | TGTGCTAGTGGTTTCGCGGGCTACGGTAATTCACCCCTCCACTTT | CASGFAGYGNSPLHF
TRBJ1-2 | NA | TRBV27 | NA | TGTGCCAGCAGTACTCTAAACTATGGCTACACCTTC | CASSTLNYGYTF
TRBJ2-3 | NA | TRBV7-2 | NA | TGTGCCAGCAGCTCACAGGGAACCGGCACAGATACGCAGTATTTT | CASSSQGTGTDTQYF
TRBJ2-1 | TRBD2 | TRBV7-9 | NA | TGTTCCAGCAGCTTGAGGAGCGGGAGGGGCAATGAGCAGTTCTTC | CSSSLRSGRGNEQFF
TRBJ2-1 | NA | TRBV7-2 | NA | TGTGCCAGCAGCTTAGGTTGGGTTAGCAACGTCCCCAATGAGCAGTTCTTC | CASSLGWVSNVPNEQFF
TRBJ2-1 | NA | TRBV27 | NA | TGTGCCACTTTTGGCCACAATGAGCAGTTCTTC | CATFGHNEQFF
TRBJ1-2 | TRBD1 | TRBV6-1 | NA | TGTGCCAGCAGTGCACAGGGGGGGTCCTATGGCTACACCTTC | CASSAQGGSYGYTF
TRBJ2-7 | NA | TRBV4-3 | NA | TGCGCCAGCAGCCCTGTGGGCAGCTACGAGCAGTACTTC | CASSPVGSYEQYF
TRBJ2-7 | NA | TRBV5-1 | NA | TGCGCCAGCAGCTTGGTCGCAGGGGCTAACGAGCAGTACTTC | CASSLVAGANEQYF
TRBJ2-7 | TRBD2 | TRBV7-9 | NA | TGTGCCAGCAGCTTCGACGGGAGGATGCCCTACGAGCAGTACTTC | CASSFDGRMPYEQYF
TRBJ2-2 | TRBD1 | TRBV6-6 | NA | TGTGCCAGCAGTTACCTTCCCGACAGGGCCCCCGGGGAGCTGTTTTTT | CASSYLPDRAPGELFF
TRBJ2-7 | NA | TRBV7-2 | NA | TGTGCCAGCAGCTTAGCTCTAGCTTACGAGCAGTACTTC | CASSLALAYEQYF
TRBJ2-7 | TRBD2 | TRBV28 | once | TGTGCCAGCAGCTCCTCTGGCGGGGGCTCCTACGAGCAGTACTTC | CASSSSGGGSYEQYF
TRBJ2-3 | NA | TRBV28 | NA | TGTGCCAGCAGTTCCCCGGGACACCACACAGATACGCAGTATTTT | CASSSPGHHTDTQYF
TRBJ1-5 | NA | TRBV21-1 | NA | TGTGCCAGCAGCAAAAATGGGGCGGATCAGCCCCAGCATTTT | CASSKNGADQPQHF
TRBJ1-5 | NA | TRBV19 | NA | TGTGCCAGTACCTCTTGGGGGGGTTCTGGCAATCAGCCCCAGCATTTT | CASTSWGGSGNQPQHF
TRBJ2-5 | NA | TRBV4-3 | NA | TGCGCCAGCAGCCCAGTGGTGACAGAAGAGACCCAGTACTTC | CASSPVVTEETQYF
TRBJ2-2 | TRBD2 | TRBV19 | NA | TGTGCCAGTAGTACCAGGACTAGCTTTTTTCCCGGGGAGCTGTTTTTT | CASSTRTSFFPGELFF
TRBJ2-2 | NA | TRBV6-4 | few | TGTGCCAGCAGTGAGGGTGGAGGGGAGAACACCGGGGAGCTGTTTTTT | CASSEGGGENTGELFF
TRBJ2-5 | TRBD1 | TRBV2 | NA | TGTGCCAGCAGTGAATACAGGGGGCTGCGCGAGACCCAGTACTTC | CASSEYRGLRETQYF
TRBJ2-3 | TRBD2 | TRBV11-2 | once | TGTGCCAGCAGCTTATTATCCGGACTAGAGGGCGCAGATACGCAGTATTTT | CASSLLSGLEGADTQYF